The sequence of this TCR beta chain was determined in a study of blood T cell repertoires in COVID-19. For the study at large: Sites in the United States, Italy and Spain provided acute and convalescent COVID-19 samples. Sources were T cells, B-cell-depleted T cells, or PBMCs; the material itself was cDNA or gDNA.

Per the original methods: Estimation of nucleated cell counts was performed using reference gene primer amplification. Here immunoSEQ multiplex PCR was the method, and the copy in TCRdb shows in-frame clones only, minus some. For V, J and clone size, that table is used; D and trimming come from the DNA. Of around 100,000 clones listed, approximately 89% are singletons. The V gene's germline CDR1 is MNHEY and CDR2 SVGAGI. The V and J ends lost 2 bases and 9 bases respectively, with 5 bases between them. CDR3 size: 11 residues. The receptor was derived from a man aged 45-65 years with active COVID-19. The genes are TRBV6-5 and TRBJ2-1, with no clear D. Input material: peripheral blood. CDR3 loop: CASSYRREQFF. For the CDR3, the DNA is TGTGCCAGCAGTTACCGTCGTGAGCAGTTCTTC.